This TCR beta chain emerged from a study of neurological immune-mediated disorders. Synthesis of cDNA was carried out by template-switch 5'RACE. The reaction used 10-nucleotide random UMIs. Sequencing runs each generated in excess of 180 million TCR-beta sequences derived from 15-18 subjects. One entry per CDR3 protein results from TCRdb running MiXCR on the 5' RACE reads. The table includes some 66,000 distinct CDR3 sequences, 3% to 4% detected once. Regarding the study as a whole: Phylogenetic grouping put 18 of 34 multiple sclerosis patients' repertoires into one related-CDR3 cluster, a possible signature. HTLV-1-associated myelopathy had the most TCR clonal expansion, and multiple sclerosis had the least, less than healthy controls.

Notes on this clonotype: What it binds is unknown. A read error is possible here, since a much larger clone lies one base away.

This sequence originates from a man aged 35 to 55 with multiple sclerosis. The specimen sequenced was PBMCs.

CDR3 amino acids: CASSTQKGGKTIYF. In DNA form, the CDR3 reads TGTGCCAGCAGTACCCAAAAGGGCGGAAAAACCATATATTTT. This chain uses TRBV7-2 with TRBJ1-3; D remains unclear. The CDR3 sequence is 14 residues long. Germline CDR1 and CDR2: SGHTA and FQGNSA.